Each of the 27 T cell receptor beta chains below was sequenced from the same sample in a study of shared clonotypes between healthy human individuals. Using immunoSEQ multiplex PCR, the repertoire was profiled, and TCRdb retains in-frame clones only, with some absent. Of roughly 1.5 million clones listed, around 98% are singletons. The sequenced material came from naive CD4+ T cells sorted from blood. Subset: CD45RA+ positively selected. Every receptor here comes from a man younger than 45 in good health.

CDR3 sequence reads: CATSRGQRPSQETQYF. The CDR3 nucleotides are TGTGCCACCAGCAGAGGACAACGACCTAGTCAAGAGACCCAGTACTTC. The chain combines TRBV15 with TRBJ2-5; D not resolved. CDR1 is LNHNV and CDR2 is YYDKDF in the germline V gene (reference sequence). The CDR3 totals 16 residues. The ends were cut back, 1 base at V and 2 bases at J, with 14 bases in the middle.

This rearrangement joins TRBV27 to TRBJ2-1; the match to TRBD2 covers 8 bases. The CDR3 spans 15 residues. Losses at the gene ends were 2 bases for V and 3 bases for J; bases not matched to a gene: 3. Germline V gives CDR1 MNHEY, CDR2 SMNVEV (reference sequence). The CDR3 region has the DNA TGTGCCAGCAGTTTAGGAGCGGGAGTCTACAATGAGCAGTTCTTC. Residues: CASSLGAGVYNEQFF.

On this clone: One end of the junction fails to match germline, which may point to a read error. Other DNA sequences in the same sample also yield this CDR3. CDR3 sequence: CASSLGHQETQYF. CDR3 in DNA: TGTGCTAGCAGCTTAGGTCACCAAGAGACCCAGTACTTC. The chain is built from TRBV7-7 and TRBJ2-5; no reliable D call. CDR1 and CDR2 from the germline V gene are SSHAT and FNYEAQ (reference sequence). The CDR3 runs to 13 residues.

The CDR3: CASSQDRDSNQPQHF. CDR3 in DNA: TGCGCCAGCAGCCAAGATCGAGATAGCAATCAGCCCCAGCATTTT. This chain joins TRBV4-3 and TRBJ1-5, with D hard to call. CDR1 and CDR2 (germline): LGHNA, YSLEER. The V and J ends lost 0 bases and 0 bases respectively, with 6 bases between them. CDR3 length equals 15 residues.

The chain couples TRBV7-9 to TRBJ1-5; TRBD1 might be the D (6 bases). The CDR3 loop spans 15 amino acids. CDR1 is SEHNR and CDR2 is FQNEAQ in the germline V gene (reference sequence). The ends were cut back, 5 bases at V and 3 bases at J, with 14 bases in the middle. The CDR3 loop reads CASSPQGNLNQPQHF. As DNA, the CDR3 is TGTGCCAGCAGCCCCCAGGGGAACCTCAATCAGCCCCAGCATTTT.

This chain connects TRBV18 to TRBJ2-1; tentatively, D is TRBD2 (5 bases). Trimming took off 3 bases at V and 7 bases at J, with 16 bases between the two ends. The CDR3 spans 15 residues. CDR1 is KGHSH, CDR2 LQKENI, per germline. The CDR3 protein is CASSPLGGLGNEQFF. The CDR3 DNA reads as TGTGCCAGCTCACCGCTTGGCGGGTTAGGGAATGAGCAGTTCTTC.

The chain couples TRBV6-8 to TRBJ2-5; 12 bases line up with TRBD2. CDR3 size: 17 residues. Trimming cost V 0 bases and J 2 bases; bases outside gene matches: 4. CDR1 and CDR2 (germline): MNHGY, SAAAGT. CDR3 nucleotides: TGTGCCAGCAGTTACTCCCTAGCGGGAGGGAGGCAAGAGACCCAGTACTTC. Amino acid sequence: CASSYSLAGGRQETQYF.

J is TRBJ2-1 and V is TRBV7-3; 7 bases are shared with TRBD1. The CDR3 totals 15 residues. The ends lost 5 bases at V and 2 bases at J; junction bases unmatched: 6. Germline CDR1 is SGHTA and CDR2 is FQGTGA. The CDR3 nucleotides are TGTGCCAGCAGCCGGGACAGAGGCGCCTACAATGAGCAGTTCTTC. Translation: CASSRDRGAYNEQFF.

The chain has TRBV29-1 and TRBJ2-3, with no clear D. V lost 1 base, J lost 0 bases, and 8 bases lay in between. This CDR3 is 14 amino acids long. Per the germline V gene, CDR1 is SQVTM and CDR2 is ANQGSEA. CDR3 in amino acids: CSVEVTSSTDTQYF. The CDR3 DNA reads TGCAGCGTTGAAGTAACCTCTAGCACAGATACGCAGTATTTT.

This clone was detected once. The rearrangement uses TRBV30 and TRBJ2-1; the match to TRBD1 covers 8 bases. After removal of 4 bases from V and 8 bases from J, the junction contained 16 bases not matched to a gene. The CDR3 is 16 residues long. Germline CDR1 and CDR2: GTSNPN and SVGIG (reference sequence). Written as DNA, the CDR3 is TGTGCCTGGAACCCTTCACGGACAGGGTTTATCGATGAGCAGTTCTTC. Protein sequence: CAWNPSRTGFIDEQFF. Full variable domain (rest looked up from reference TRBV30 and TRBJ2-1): SQTIHQWPATLVQPVGSPLSLECTVEGTSNPNLYWYRQAAGRGLQLLFYSVGIGQISSEVPQNLSASRPQDRQFILSSKKLLLSDSGFYLCAWNPSRTGFIDEQFFGPGTRLTVL.

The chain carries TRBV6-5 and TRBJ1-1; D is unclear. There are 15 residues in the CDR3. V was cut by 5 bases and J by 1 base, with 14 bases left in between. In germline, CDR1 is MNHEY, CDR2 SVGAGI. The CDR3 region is CASSQKHPANTEAFF. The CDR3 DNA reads TGTGCCAGCAGTCAGAAGCACCCAGCGAACACTGAAGCTTTCTTT.

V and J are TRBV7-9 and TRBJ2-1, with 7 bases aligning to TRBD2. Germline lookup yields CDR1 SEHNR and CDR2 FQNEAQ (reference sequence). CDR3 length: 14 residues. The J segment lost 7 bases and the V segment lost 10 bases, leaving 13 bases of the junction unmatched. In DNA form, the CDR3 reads TGTGCCACGCCCGGCGGGGCTAGCGGAAATGAGCAGTTCTTC. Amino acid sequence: CATPGGASGNEQFF.

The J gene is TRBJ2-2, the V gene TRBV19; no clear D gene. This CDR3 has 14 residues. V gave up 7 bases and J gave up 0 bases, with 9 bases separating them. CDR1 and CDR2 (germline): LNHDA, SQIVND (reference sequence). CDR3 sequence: CASTDLANTGELFF. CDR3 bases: TGTGCCAGTACAGATCTTGCGAACACCGGGGAGCTGTTTTTT.

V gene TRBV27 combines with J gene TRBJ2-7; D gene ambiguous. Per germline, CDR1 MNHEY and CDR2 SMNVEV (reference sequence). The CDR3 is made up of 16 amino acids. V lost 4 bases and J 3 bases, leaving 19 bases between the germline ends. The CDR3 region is CASSSTSGSLLYEQYF. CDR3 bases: TGTGCCAGCAGTTCTACCTCCGGATCCCTCCTCTACGAGCAGTACTTC.

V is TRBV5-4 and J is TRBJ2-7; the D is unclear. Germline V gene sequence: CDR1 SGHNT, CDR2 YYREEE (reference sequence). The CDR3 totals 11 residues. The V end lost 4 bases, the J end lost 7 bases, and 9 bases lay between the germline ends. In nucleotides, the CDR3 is TGTGCCAGCAGCGCATTGGGGGAGCAGTACTTC. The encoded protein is CASSALGEQYF.

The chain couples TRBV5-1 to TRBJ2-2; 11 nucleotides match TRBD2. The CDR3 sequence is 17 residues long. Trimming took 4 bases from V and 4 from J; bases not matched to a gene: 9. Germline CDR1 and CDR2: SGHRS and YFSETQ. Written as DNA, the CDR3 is TGCGCCAGCAGCCAAGGGACTAGCGGAGGGATCACCGGGGAGCTGTTTTTT. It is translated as CASSQGTSGGITGELFF.

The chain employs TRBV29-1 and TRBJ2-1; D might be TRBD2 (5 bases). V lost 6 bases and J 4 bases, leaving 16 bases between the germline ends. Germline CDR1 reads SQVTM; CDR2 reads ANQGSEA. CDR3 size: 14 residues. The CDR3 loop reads CSVGRDRRYNEQFF. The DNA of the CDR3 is TGCAGCGTGGGTCGGGATCGTCGGTACAATGAGCAGTTCTTC.

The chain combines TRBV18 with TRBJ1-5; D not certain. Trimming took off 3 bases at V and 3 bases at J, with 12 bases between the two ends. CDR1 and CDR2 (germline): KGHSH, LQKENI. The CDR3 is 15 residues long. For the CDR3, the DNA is TGTGCCAGCTCACCGAACAAAATAGTCAATCAGCCCCAGCATTTT. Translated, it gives CASSPNKIVNQPQHF.

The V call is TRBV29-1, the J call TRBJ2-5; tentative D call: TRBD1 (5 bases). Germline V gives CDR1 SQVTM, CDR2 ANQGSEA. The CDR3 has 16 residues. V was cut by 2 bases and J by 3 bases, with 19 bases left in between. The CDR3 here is CSVEPILWGLEETQYF. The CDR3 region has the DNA TGCAGCGTTGAACCCATCCTTTGGGGCCTTGAAGAGACCCAGTACTTC.

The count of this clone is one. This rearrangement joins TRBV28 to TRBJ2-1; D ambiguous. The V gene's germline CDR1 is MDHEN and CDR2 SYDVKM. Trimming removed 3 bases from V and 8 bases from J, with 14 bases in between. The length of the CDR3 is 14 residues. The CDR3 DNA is TGTGCCAGCAGTTTGGGGATGCTGTCCGATGAGCAGTTCTTC. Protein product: CASSLGMLSDEQFF.

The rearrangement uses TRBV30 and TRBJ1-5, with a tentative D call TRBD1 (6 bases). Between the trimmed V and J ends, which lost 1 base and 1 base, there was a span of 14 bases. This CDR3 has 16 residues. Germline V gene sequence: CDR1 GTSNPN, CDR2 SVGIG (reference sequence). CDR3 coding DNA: TGTGCCTGGAGTGAGGGGGGAATCCAAAGCAATCAGCCCCAGCATTTT. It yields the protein CAWSEGGIQSNQPQHF. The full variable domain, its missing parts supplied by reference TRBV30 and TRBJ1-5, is SQTIHQWPATLVQPVGSPLSLECTVEGTSNPNLYWYRQAAGRGLQLLFYSVGIGQISSEVPQNLSASRPQDRQFILSSKKLLLSDSGFYLCAWSEGGIQSNQPQHFGDGTRLSIL.

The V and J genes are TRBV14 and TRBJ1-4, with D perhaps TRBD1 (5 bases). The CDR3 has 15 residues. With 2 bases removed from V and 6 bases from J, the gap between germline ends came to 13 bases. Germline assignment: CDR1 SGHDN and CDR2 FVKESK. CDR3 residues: CASSQTSGWYEKLFF. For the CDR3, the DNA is TGTGCCAGCAGCCAAACCTCAGGGTGGTATGAAAAACTGTTTTTT.

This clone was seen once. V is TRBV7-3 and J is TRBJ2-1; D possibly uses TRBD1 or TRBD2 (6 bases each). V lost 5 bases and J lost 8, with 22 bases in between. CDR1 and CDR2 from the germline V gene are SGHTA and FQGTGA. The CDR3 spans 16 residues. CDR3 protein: CASSPIAGEAQDEQFF. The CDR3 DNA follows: TGTGCCAGCAGCCCAATAGCAGGGGAGGCCCAAGATGAGCAGTTCTTC.

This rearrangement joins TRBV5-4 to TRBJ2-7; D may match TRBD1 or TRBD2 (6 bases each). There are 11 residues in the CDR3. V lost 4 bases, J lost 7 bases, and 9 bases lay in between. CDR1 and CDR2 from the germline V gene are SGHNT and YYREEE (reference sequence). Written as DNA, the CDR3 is TGTGCCAGCAGCAAAGGGGGGGAGCAGTACTTC. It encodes CASSKGGEQYF.

In DNA form, the CDR3 reads TGTGCCAGTAGCACACCGGGAGGGCAAGAGACCCAGTACTTC. Protein sequence: CASSTPGGQETQYF. V is TRBV19 and J is TRBJ2-5; 8 bases are a match to TRBD2. With 6 bases clipped from V and 2 bases from J, the junction kept 5 bases outside the gene matches. Germline CDR1 is LNHDA and CDR2 is SQIVND (reference sequence). CDR3 length: 14 amino acids.

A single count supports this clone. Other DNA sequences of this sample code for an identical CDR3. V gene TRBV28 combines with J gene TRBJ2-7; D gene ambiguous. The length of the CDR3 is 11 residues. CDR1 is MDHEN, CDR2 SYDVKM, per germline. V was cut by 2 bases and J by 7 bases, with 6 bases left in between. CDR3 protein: CASSLSREQYF. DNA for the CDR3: TGTGCCAGCAGTTTAAGTAGGGAGCAGTACTTC.

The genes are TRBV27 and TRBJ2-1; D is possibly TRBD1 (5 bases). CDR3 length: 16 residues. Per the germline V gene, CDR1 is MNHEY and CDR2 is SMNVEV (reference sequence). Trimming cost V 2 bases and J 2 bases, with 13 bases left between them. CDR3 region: CASSLKVGVAYNEQFF. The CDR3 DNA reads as TGTGCCAGCAGTTTAAAGGTAGGGGTGGCCTACAATGAGCAGTTCTTC.